The clone carrying this T cell receptor (beta chain) was recorded many times. This sample was included in a study of Graves' ophthalmopathy and Graves' hyperthyroidism. Stable hyperthyroidism denotes an absence of ophthalmopathy throughout 18 months of follow-up. Patients were left out if they had other autoimmune diseases, uncontrolled infections, pregnancy or lactation. This CDR3 spans 16 amino acids. CDR1 is SGHRS, CDR2 YFSETQ, per germline. J gave up 4 bases and V 3 bases, and 9 bases lay outside the gene matches. Amplifying from RNA transcripts, the study obtained TCR beta CDR3 regions. HTBI primers primed a first-round RT-PCR, and a second-round multiplex PCR followed. TCRdb analysed the multiplex PCR reads with MiXCR anew, one entry per CDR3 protein. Among about 370,000 distinct CDR3 sequences listed, about a sixth were seen once.

The source of this sequence is an adult woman with stable Graves' hyperthyroidism. The rearrangement joins TRBV5-1 to TRBJ2-2; 7 bases are shared with TRBD2. The material sequenced was peripheral blood. CDR3 sequence: CASSSPGGFGTGELFF. The CDR3 DNA is TGCGCCAGCAGCTCACCGGGGGGTTTCGGCACCGGGGAGCTGTTTTTT.